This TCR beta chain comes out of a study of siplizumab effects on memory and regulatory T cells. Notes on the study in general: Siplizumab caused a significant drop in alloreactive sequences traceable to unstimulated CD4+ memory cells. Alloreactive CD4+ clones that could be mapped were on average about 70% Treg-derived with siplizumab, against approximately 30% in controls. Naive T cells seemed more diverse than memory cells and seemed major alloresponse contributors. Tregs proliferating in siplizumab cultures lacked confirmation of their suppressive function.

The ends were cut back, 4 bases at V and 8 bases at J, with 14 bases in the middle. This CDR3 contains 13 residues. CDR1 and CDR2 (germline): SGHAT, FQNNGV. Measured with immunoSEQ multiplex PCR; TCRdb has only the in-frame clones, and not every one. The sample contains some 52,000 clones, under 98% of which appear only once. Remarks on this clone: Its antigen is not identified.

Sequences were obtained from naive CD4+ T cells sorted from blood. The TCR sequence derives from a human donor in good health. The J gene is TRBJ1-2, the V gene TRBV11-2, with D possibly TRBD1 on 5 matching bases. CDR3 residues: CASSSASREGYTF. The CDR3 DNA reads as TGTGCCAGCAGCTCCGCGTCCAGGGAAGGCTACACCTTC. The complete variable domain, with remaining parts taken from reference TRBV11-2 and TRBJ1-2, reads EAGVAQSPRYKIIEKRQSVAFWCNPISGHATLYWYQQILGQGPKLLIQFQNNGVVDDSQLPKDRFSAERLKGVDSTLKIQPAKLEDSAVYLCASSSASREGYTFGSGTRLTVV.